This TCR beta chain came from a study of blood T cell repertoires in COVID-19. About the research overall: The cDNA or gDNA used as material had been derived from T cells, B-cell-depleted T cells, or PBMCs.

Across 20 to 25 US areas, participants ranged in age from 18 to 89 years. Allocation to cohorts depended on clinical history reported by the participants. V lost 3 bases to trimming and J lost 5 bases; unmatched junction nucleotides: 6. The CDR3 is 14 residues long. Looked up from germline, CDR1 is LNHDA and CDR2 is SQIVND (reference sequence). As processed by the authors: Nucleated cell number was recorded as an estimate derived from reference gene primer amplification. The table came from immunoSEQ multiplex PCR; TCRdb's copy has only in-frame clones and leaves some out. V and J calls and clone size are as listed in that table; D and trimming were resolved from the DNA. The sample has approximately 200,000 clones, about 91% seen once.

This chain joins TRBV19 and TRBJ1-2; TRBD1 matches 7 bases. The clonotype originates from a woman between 40 and 50 years old with acute COVID-19. The material sequenced was PBMCs or T cells enriched from blood (not recorded which). The CDR3 nucleotides are TGTGCCAGTAGTATTGGGGACAGAGAGTATGGCTACACCTTC. Its protein product is CASSIGDREYGYTF.